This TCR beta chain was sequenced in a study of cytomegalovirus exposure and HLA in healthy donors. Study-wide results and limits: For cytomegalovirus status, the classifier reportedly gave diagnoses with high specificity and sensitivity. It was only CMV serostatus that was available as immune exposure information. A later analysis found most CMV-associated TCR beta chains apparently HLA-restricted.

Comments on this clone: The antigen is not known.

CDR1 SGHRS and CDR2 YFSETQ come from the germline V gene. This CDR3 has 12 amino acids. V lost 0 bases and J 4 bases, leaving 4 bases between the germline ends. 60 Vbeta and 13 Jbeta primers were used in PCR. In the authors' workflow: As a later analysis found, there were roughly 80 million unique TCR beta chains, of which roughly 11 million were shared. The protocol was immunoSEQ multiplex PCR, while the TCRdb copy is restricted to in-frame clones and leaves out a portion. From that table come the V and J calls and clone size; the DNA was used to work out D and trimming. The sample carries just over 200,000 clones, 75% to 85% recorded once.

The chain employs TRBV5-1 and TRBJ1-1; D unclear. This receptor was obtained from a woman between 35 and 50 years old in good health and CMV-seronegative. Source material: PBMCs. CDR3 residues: CASSLGSTEAFF. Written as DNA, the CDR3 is TGCGCCAGCAGCTTGGGGAGCACTGAAGCTTTCTTT.